This is a list of T cell receptor beta chains from one sample in a study of T-cell memory formation after mild COVID-19. TCRdb ran MiXCR on the 5' RACE reads and lists one entry per CDR3 protein. The repertoire holds about 400,000 distinct CDR3 sequences, with roughly 15% as singletons. Material for sequencing was PBMCs or a T cell subset sorted from them (not recorded which). These receptors were collected from a man aged 18-30 years who had mild COVID-19 (a few samples of this study predate the infection). Cell type and time point are not known. Each CDR3 is given with its conserved first and last residue. The order of the fields is V gene, J gene, CDR3 length, D gene, clone size, CDR3 DNA, CDR3 protein. A D gene is named only where the DNA matches it firmly. Expanded clones get a size class; other rows say once, few or many, or leave the size out.

v_call: TRBV7-9; j_call: TRBJ2-3; cdr3_length: 16; d_call: TRBD1; clone_size: few; cdr3_nt: TGTGCCAGCAGCGAGCCGGGACAGGGGAGAAGGGATACGCAGTATTTT; cdr3_aa: CASSEPGQGRRDTQYF
v_call: TRBV10-3; j_call: TRBJ1-2; cdr3_length: 16; d_call: .; clone_size: once; cdr3_nt: TGTGCCATCAGTGAGTCAGTGACAGGACCTTATTATGGCTACACCTTC; cdr3_aa: CAISESVTGPYYGYTF
v_call: TRBV30; j_call: TRBJ1-1; cdr3_length: 14; d_call: .; clone_size: few; cdr3_nt: TGTGCCTGGGGTAAAGTGAGTGTGAACACTGAAGCTTTCTTT; cdr3_aa: CAWGKVSVNTEAFF
v_call: TRBV6-2/TRBV6-3; j_call: TRBJ1-2; cdr3_length: 13; d_call: .; clone_size: few; cdr3_nt: TGTGCCAGCACCGACGTGGTGGACTATGGCTACACCTTC; cdr3_aa: CASTDVVDYGYTF
v_call: TRBV5-1; j_call: TRBJ2-3; cdr3_length: 15; d_call: .; clone_size: many; cdr3_nt: TGCGCCAGCAATCGAGTCGAATTGGGCACAGATACGCAGTATTTT; cdr3_aa: CASNRVELGTDTQYF
v_call: TRBV7-3; j_call: TRBJ2-4; cdr3_length: 19; d_call: TRBD1; clone_size: .; cdr3_nt: TGTGCCAGCAGCCAACGGACAGGACTCACCTTTGTGGGGGAAAACATTCAGTACTTC; cdr3_aa: CASSQRTGLTFVGENIQYF
v_call: TRBV20-1; j_call: TRBJ2-3; cdr3_length: 15; d_call: TRBD1; clone_size: many; cdr3_nt: TGCAGTGCTATACCCGGGACAGGGGTAAAAGATACGCAGTATTTT; cdr3_aa: CSAIPGTGVKDTQYF
v_call: TRBV28; j_call: TRBJ1-1; cdr3_length: 10; d_call: .; clone_size: .; cdr3_nt: TGTGCCAGCAGCTCCGAGGGTGCTTTCTTT; cdr3_aa: CASSSEGAFF
v_call: TRBV20-1; j_call: TRBJ1-5; cdr3_length: 18; d_call: .; clone_size: .; cdr3_nt: TGCAGTGCTAGGTACGGGGCCCGAGCTGTATATAGCAATCAGCCCCAGCATTTT; cdr3_aa: CSARYGARAVYSNQPQHF
v_call: TRBV5-1; j_call: TRBJ1-1; cdr3_length: 14; d_call: TRBD1; clone_size: few; cdr3_nt: TGCGCCAGCAGCTTGGACAGGGGAGCCACTGAAGCTTTCTTT; cdr3_aa: CASSLDRGATEAFF
v_call: TRBV5-1; j_call: TRBJ1-4; cdr3_length: 14; d_call: .; clone_size: .; cdr3_nt: TGCGCCAGCAGCGCCCGGTGGGACAAGGAAAAACTGTTTTTT; cdr3_aa: CASSARWDKEKLFF
v_call: TRBV7-3; j_call: TRBJ2-2; cdr3_length: 16; d_call: TRBD2; clone_size: few; cdr3_nt: TGTGCCAGCAGCACCGGACTAGCGGGGGGTACCGGGGAGCTGTTTTTT; cdr3_aa: CASSTGLAGGTGELFF
v_call: TRBV7-8; j_call: TRBJ2-6; cdr3_length: 17; d_call: .; clone_size: .; cdr3_nt: TGTGCCAGCAGCTTTCGGACGGAAGCCCCCGGGGCCAACGTCCTGACTTTC; cdr3_aa: CASSFRTEAPGANVLTF
v_call: TRBV12-3/TRBV12-4; j_call: TRBJ2-1; cdr3_length: 15; d_call: TRBD2; clone_size: many; cdr3_nt: TGTGCCAGCAGTCTAGCGGGGGTGGGGCACAATGAGCAGTTCTTC; cdr3_aa: CASSLAGVGHNEQFF
v_call: TRBV20-1; j_call: TRBJ2-1; cdr3_length: 14; d_call: .; clone_size: few; cdr3_nt: TGCAGTGCTAGGCCCCCTGCGGGAAACAATGAGCAGTTCTTC; cdr3_aa: CSARPPAGNNEQFF
v_call: TRBV5-1; j_call: TRBJ2-3; cdr3_length: 15; d_call: TRBD1; clone_size: many; cdr3_nt: TGCGCCAGCAGCGGGGACAGGGTTAGAACAGATACGCAGTATTTT; cdr3_aa: CASSGDRVRTDTQYF
v_call: TRBV5-1; j_call: TRBJ1-1; cdr3_length: 15; d_call: TRBD1; clone_size: .; cdr3_nt: TGCGCCAGCGGGGACACCGGGACAGGTAACACTGAAGCTTTCTTT; cdr3_aa: CASGDTGTGNTEAFF
v_call: TRBV12-5; j_call: TRBJ2-2; cdr3_length: 13; d_call: .; clone_size: .; cdr3_nt: TGTGCTAGCCAAACAGGGATCACCGGGGAGCTGTTTTTT; cdr3_aa: CASQTGITGELFF
v_call: TRBV28; j_call: TRBJ1-2; cdr3_length: 15; d_call: .; clone_size: .; cdr3_nt: TGTGCCAGCAGCTTGGGAGTTACAGAGTCCTGGAGTTGGACCTTC; cdr3_aa: CASSLGVTESWSWTF
v_call: TRBV4-1; j_call: TRBJ2-4; cdr3_length: 16; d_call: .; clone_size: .; cdr3_nt: TGCGCCAGCAGCCCATTTAACGTGGTAGCCAAAAACATTCAGTACTTC; cdr3_aa: CASSPFNVVAKNIQYF
v_call: TRBV5-1; j_call: TRBJ2-7; cdr3_length: 15; d_call: TRBD2; clone_size: .; cdr3_nt: TGCGCCAGCAGCGAGCGACTAGCGGGACGCTACGAGCAGTACTTC; cdr3_aa: CASSERLAGRYEQYF
v_call: TRBV5-5; j_call: TRBJ1-1; cdr3_length: 17; d_call: .; clone_size: .; cdr3_nt: TGTGCCAGCAGCTTGGGTCGGGGGGCCAGTTCGGACACTGAAGCTTTCTTT; cdr3_aa: CASSLGRGASSDTEAFF
v_call: TRBV4-3; j_call: TRBJ2-3; cdr3_length: 17; d_call: .; clone_size: .; cdr3_nt: TGCGCCAGCAGCCAAGATCTCCGGTCAGGGGGCACAGATACGCAGTATTTT; cdr3_aa: CASSQDLRSGGTDTQYF
v_call: TRBV10-1; j_call: TRBJ2-3; cdr3_length: 15; d_call: .; clone_size: few; cdr3_nt: TGCGCCAGCAGTGGGGGACCGACTAGCACAGATACGCAGTATTTT; cdr3_aa: CASSGGPTSTDTQYF
v_call: TRBV4-1; j_call: TRBJ1-4; cdr3_length: 16; d_call: .; clone_size: few; cdr3_nt: TGCGCCAGCAGCCAAGATCCGGCACAGCTGAATGAAAAACTGTTTTTT; cdr3_aa: CASSQDPAQLNEKLFF
v_call: TRBV11-1; j_call: TRBJ2-1; cdr3_length: 13; d_call: .; clone_size: .; cdr3_nt: TGTGCCAGCAGCTTAGCGACCGTTGGGGAGCAGTTCTTC; cdr3_aa: CASSLATVGEQFF
v_call: TRBV20-1; j_call: TRBJ2-1; cdr3_length: 11; d_call: .; clone_size: few; cdr3_nt: TGCAGTGCTAGTAGGGGGACCCAGCAGTTCTTC; cdr3_aa: CSASRGTQQFF
v_call: TRBV18; j_call: TRBJ2-7; cdr3_length: 12; d_call: .; clone_size: .; cdr3_nt: TGTGCCAGCTCACCAGTGGGAGGCGAGCAGTACTTC; cdr3_aa: CASSPVGGEQYF
v_call: TRBV5-4; j_call: TRBJ2-3; cdr3_length: 15; d_call: TRBD2; clone_size: few; cdr3_nt: TGTGCCAGCAGCTTGGAGTGGGGGGGGACAGATACGCAGTATTTT; cdr3_aa: CASSLEWGGTDTQYF
v_call: TRBV5-4; j_call: TRBJ2-1; cdr3_length: 13; d_call: .; clone_size: .; cdr3_nt: TGTGCCAGCAGCCCTCAGGGGAACAATGAGCAGTTCTTC; cdr3_aa: CASSPQGNNEQFF
v_call: TRBV7-9; j_call: TRBJ2-1; cdr3_length: 18; d_call: .; clone_size: few; cdr3_nt: TGTGCCAGCAGCCCTAGATGGGCCCCACAGGGAGGGGTACATGAGCAGTTCTTC; cdr3_aa: CASSPRWAPQGGVHEQFF
v_call: TRBV11-1; j_call: TRBJ2-2; cdr3_length: 14; d_call: .; clone_size: .; cdr3_nt: TGTGCCAGCACCCCGTGGGGGGATACCGGGGAGCTGTTTTTT; cdr3_aa: CASTPWGDTGELFF